Only a few counts were recorded for the clone carrying this T cell receptor beta chain. Antigen unknown. The CDR3 runs to 13 residues. V lost 2 bases, J lost 11 bases, and 15 bases lay in between. Germline V gene sequence: CDR1 MNHEY, CDR2 SMNVEV (reference sequence). 5'RACE primed at constant segments yielded TCR alpha and TCR beta cDNA libraries bearing sample barcodes and UMIs. TCRdb recomputed calls from the 5' RACE reads with MiXCR, one row per CDR3 protein. Among about 140,000 distinct CDR3 sequences listed, 6% were seen once. The source of the sample is a study of T-cell memory formation after mild COVID-19. Regarding the study as a whole: There were some responding clones in pre-infection memory, which suggested that cross-reactive memory had joined. Chiefly within CM and EM were the contracting CD4+ clones; CD8+ ones were within EMRA. Clones that contracted from day 15 to 85 were balanced CD4/CD8, while later expanders leaned CD4+.

This chain connects TRBV27 to TRBJ1-1; a weak D match, TRBD1 (5 bases). The material sequenced was PBMCs or a T cell subset sorted from them (not recorded which). This TCR derives from an adult woman who had mild COVID-19 (a few samples of this study predate the infection). Cell type and time point are not known. The CDR3 bases are TGTGCCAGCAGTTTAACGGGTTCCAGGGCGGCTTTCTTT. It codes for CASSLTGSRAAFF.